This TCR beta chain was sequenced for a study of blood T cell repertoires in COVID-19. Study information: Some COVID-19 samples were acute and others convalescent; all came from the United States, Italy and Spain. T cells, B-cell-depleted T cells, or PBMCs provided the cDNA or gDNA that served as material.

Per the germline V gene, CDR1 is LNHDA and CDR2 is SQIVND (reference sequence). Trimming removed 4 bases from V and 6 bases from J; junction bases left unmatched: 3. This CDR3 comprises 14 residues. The table lists this clone with a count of one. As originally analysed: Nucleated cell number was recorded as an estimate derived from reference gene primer amplification. Clones were sequenced by immunoSEQ multiplex PCR, and TCRdb holds only the in-frame ones, with some missing. The V and J calls and clone size are taken from that table; D and trimming were inferred from the DNA. The sample lists tens of thousands of clones; 70% to 90% were seen once.

The V gene is TRBV19, the J gene TRBJ2-2; TRBD1 matches at 9 bases. This receptor was identified in a man between 65 and 79 years old with acute or convalescent COVID-19. The source material was peripheral blood. As DNA, the CDR3 is TGTGCCAGTAGTAGGGACAGGGAGGCCGGGGAGCTGTTTTTT. It is translated as CASSRDREAGELFF.